This T cell receptor (beta chain) was obtained from a study of cytomegalovirus exposure and HLA in healthy donors (dated by TCRdb to 2015 to 2018). For the wider study: An earlier analysis of about 530 of the donors reported approximately 260 Gb of sequence data and approximately 120 million unique TCR beta sequences obtained from around 190 million T cells. Typing coverage varied by locus: 629-630 donors for A, B, C, DRB1 and DQB1; 500 to 550 for DQA1; around 570 for DPA1; roughly 450 for DPB1. About 5 DR-DQ haplotypes were handled as single units for association and clustering, since linkage in the cohort was strong. The T cell repertoires of 666 subjects were profiled by immunosequencing and related to cytomegalovirus serostatus. In a later genetic analysis, genome-wide SNP genotypes for about 55% of the roughly 700 donors were used, and that subset was treated as a discovery cohort. Of the roughly 400 genotyped donors, about 84% fell in the genetic ancestry cluster associated with self-reported Caucasian donors. Roughly 300 gigabases of sequencing data and around 80 million unique TCR sequences made up an early release that covered several hundred HLA-typed donors. Every repertoire in the discovery cohort had been generated on one and the same sequencing platform. On average, 235,054 unique TCR beta nucleotide sequences were sequenced per donor among a few hundred genotyped donors of the cohort, with 15% to 20% of those sequences being non-productive. In the later analysis, no new phenotypic data were used to find candidate immune exposures; instead, reliance was placed on TCR beta sequences and their occurrence across donors. HLA typing included class I and class II loci at four-digit resolution. The aim of the study was to test whether cataloging public T cell receptors could identify signatures of past pathogen exposure. High-throughput TCR immunosequencing, statistical association of individual TCRs with disease status, and machine learning were combined to predict cytomegalovirus infection status. Donor age, sex, ethnicity and CMV serostatus were compiled alongside the repertoire data. A later analysis re-analyzed previously published TCR beta repertoires from 666 donors and added high-resolution HLA genotyping to study TCR occurrence patterns. Besides the first cohort of about 730 subjects, a separate validation cohort made up of 95 to 150 different subjects was used. To decide whether each TCR beta V gene segment behaved as functional or pseudogenic, an earlier analysis of over 500 of the donors relied on high-throughput TCR beta sequencing. The research as a whole found: In vitro tests confirmed that a few of the cytomegalovirus-associated TCR beta chains recognize cytomegalovirus antigens. Sequencing depth was assumed to be roughly uniform across donors in the presence/absence analyses, though that assumption may not hold. Specific HLA alleles were associated with 16,951 TCR beta sequences at a false discovery rate of 0.05 in a later analysis. Because some donors lacked HLA typing at each locus, the association tests relied only on the typed subset. The classifier was reported to diagnose cytomegalovirus status with high specificity and sensitivity in both the original and validation cohorts. In an earlier analysis of a few hundred of the donors, most TCR beta V segments were observed in productive rearrangements about 87% or about 30% of the time, broadly matching IMGT annotations. When HLA alleles, especially DR and DQ, strongly co-occurred, attributing TCR associations to individual alleles was difficult. This cohort had only TCR beta chains sequenced, and the lack of alpha or paired-chain data limited which features could be detected. Because counts were too low, more than 15 rarely observed V segments, including chromosome 9 orphons, were excluded from the earlier analysis of some 540 of the donors. Some IMGT-functional V segments, including TRBV6-2 and TRBV6-3, could not be told apart with the 87-base-pair reads, so those segments were excluded. A cluster of highly shared sequence variants was judged likely to represent a technical artifact of the sequencing pipeline. A later genetic analysis reported fewer N-insertions in productive TCRs among donors in an Asian-associated ancestry cluster than the 666-donor mean. A further reported finding was that TCR beta sequences accurately predicted the HLA-A and HLA-B alleles for most subjects in the first cohort. In a later analysis, the rate of TCR association differed among HLA loci, with DRB1 alleles having the most associated TCRs and HLA-C alleles having the fewest. Most CMV-associated TCR beta chains appeared to be HLA-restricted in a later analysis, and the HLA associations seemed to be driven largely by CMV exposure. In a later analysis, HLA-associated TCR beta chains were found to be more clonally expanded and to have lower generation probabilities than equally common non-associated chains. Linkage disequilibrium might explain the correlated functional status among segregating V segments, but an unknown experimental factor could not be ruled out. Most TCR sequences were observed very rarely across donors, whereas some public TCRs were present in many individuals. The study listed over 150 TCR beta chains as associated with cytomegalovirus. An association between a missense DCLRE1C variant and V-gene and J-gene trimming of TCR beta chains was found in a later genetic analysis and replicated in an independent cohort. According to the authors, the approach could potentially be generalized to other disease states and immunological phenotypes. In a later analysis, several top co-occurrence clusters were reported to appear linked to parvovirus B19, influenza, CMV and Epstein-Barr virus. CMV serostatus was the only immune exposure information available for the cohort.

Libraries were prepared through the immunoSEQ multiplex PCR assay. A mixture of 60 forward primers for TCR Vbeta segments and 13 reverse primers for TCR Jbeta segments was used in the multiplex PCR. The CDR3 region of rearranged TCR beta genes was amplified from genomic DNA with a multiplex PCR assay. The amplified TCR beta libraries were sequenced on the Illumina HiSeq System as 87-base-pair reads. The paper's data handling went like this. A later analysis counted tens of millions of unique TCR beta chains across the 500 to 850 repertoires, and roughly 10 million of these chains were shared by at least two donors. Raw reads were error-corrected and collapsed into unique sequences with a nearest-neighbor algorithm that merged closely related sequences to remove PCR and sequencing errors. Alignment of CDR3 sequences to IMGT reference sequences was used to assign V, D and J gene segments. For a sequence to be retained, a match of at least six nucleotides was required to both a V gene segment and a J gene segment. A rearrangement was called productive if the CDR3 had no stop codons and remained in frame with V and J, and every other rearrangement was called non-productive. Following IMGT convention, CDR3 was defined as the stretch from the second conserved V-encoded cysteine to the conserved J-encoded phenylalanine. In an earlier analysis of some 550 of the donors, sequences lacking an unambiguous match to a single V gene segment were excluded. An earlier analysis of about 600 of the donors called V segments functional above 56.7% productive rearrangements and segregating when the between-donor standard deviation exceeded 5%. To diagnose cytomegalovirus status from the catalog of TCR beta chain sequences, a statistical classification framework was built. In a later analysis, V and J genes were assigned by comparing TCR nucleotide sequences against IMGT/GENE-DB human TR gene sequences. Using the TCRdist pipeline, a later analysis assigned CDR3 sequences along with most-parsimonious VDJ recombination scenarios. In a later analysis, each TCR beta chain was defined by its CDR3 amino acid sequence together with its V-gene family, and reads without a unique V-gene family were excluded. A later analysis removed several hundred highly shared, low-generation-probability nucleotide sequences to deal with suspected cross-contamination and a sequencing artifact. A later analysis calculated a clonal expansion index for each public chain from normalized within-repertoire ranks of inferred template counts. Generation probabilities in a later analysis came from a VDJ recombination model fitted to out-of-frame rearrangements, and those results were checked against IGoR. A later analysis scored TCR-TCR, TCR-HLA and TCR-CMV co-occurrence with hypergeometric tests, applying a repertoire-size bias correction to TCR pairs. In a later analysis, false discovery rates were estimated by permuting HLA or CMV assignments 20 times. In a later analysis, co-occurring TCRs were grouped with DBSCAN, and TCRdist sequence similarity was added when clustering was performed within HLA-allele-positive subsets. Repertoires with fewer than 30,000 or more than 120,000 public chains, plus five repertoires with anomalous nucleotide sharing, were excluded from co-occurrence clustering. TCRdb re-hosts the immuneACCESS table, in-frame sequences only. Its copies lack some clones; in the studies checked, an unresolved V gene accounts for under half of them, and the cause for the rest is not known. The V and J calls and the clone size are those of that table, but D and trimming were determined from the DNA. The sample yields around 140,000 clones; around 80% were counted once. Jointly, the top ten make up 1.8% of the sample.

As to this clone: Its antigen is still unknown. Base qualities are not provided; no much larger clone lies one nucleotide away.

The cohort consisted of approximately 690 healthy bone marrow donors. At the time of sampling, every cohort member was nominally healthy, though immune exposures that went unrecorded were likely present. The donor was CMV seropositive and belonged to the group of 270 or so seropositive cohort members. Every donor gave a peripheral blood sample, and the peripheral blood mononuclear cells from that sample were used for TCR beta sequencing. Genomic DNA extraction from the blood cell samples was performed with the Qiagen DNeasy Blood Extraction Kit. V ends up 0 bases short and J 8 bases short, with an unmatched junction base count of 6. The CDR3, cysteine through phenylalanine, is 15 amino acids long. The CDR3 DNA has 45 bases and is translated from base 1. The CDR1 and CDR2 encoded by the germline V gene are SGHVS and FNYEAQ.

Recombination linked TRBV7-6 to TRBJ2-1; 8 nucleotides in the junction match TRBD2. This clonotype was sampled from a female donor in good health and CMV-seropositive. Sequencing was performed on PBMCs. The CDR3 loop reads CASSLAATSVDEQFF. Here is the DNA: TGTGCCAGCAGCTTAGCTGCGACTAGCGTCGATGAGCAGTTCTTC. Reference TRBV7-6 and TRBJ2-1 proteins supply the regions before and after the CDR3; the full variable domain is: GAGVSQSPRYKVTKRGQDVALRCDPISGHVSLYWYRQALGQGPEFLTYFNYEAQQDKSGLPNDRFSAERPEGSISTLTIQRTEQRDSAMYRCASSLAATSVDEQFFGPGTRLTVL.